These 12 T cell receptor beta chains share one sample of origin, sequenced in a study of CD4 T cells in relation to SARS-CoV-2 and coronaviruses. CD4+ T cells from unexposed donors were obtained before the COVID-19 pandemic (2011-2018). After around nine days of culture, CD4+ T cells were isolated. These receptors lack a known antigen. TCRdb keeps only in-frame clones here, not all; method: immunoSEQ multiplex PCR. Of tens of thousands of clones in the sample, 76% were seen once. Sequencing input: CD4+ T cells from PBMCs, cultured in vitro. Receptor source: a human donor in good health.

CDR3 amino acids: CASSLNSYEQYF. As DNA, the CDR3 is TGTGCCAGCAGCTTAAATTCCTACGAGCAGTACTTC. The chain links TRBV7-9 to TRBJ2-7; D gene uncertain. Germline V lookup: CDR1 SEHNR, CDR2 FQNEAQ (reference sequence). The V gene lost 2 bases and the J gene lost 1 base, with 3 bases spanning the gap. The CDR3 has 12 residues. The full variable domain, in which reference TRBV7-9 and TRBJ2-7 provide the parts outside the CDR3, is DTGVSQNPRHKITKRGQNVTFRCDPISEHNRLYWYRQTLGQGPEFLTYFQNEAQLEKSRLLSDRFSAERPKGSFSTLEIQRTEQGDSAMYLCASSLNSYEQYFGPGTRLTVT.

V is TRBV4-3 and J is TRBJ1-6; D is ambiguous. Looked up from germline, CDR1 is LGHNA and CDR2 is YSLEER. V lost 8 bases and J lost 3, with 8 bases in between. The CDR3 has 13 residues. The CDR3 region has the DNA TGCGCCAGCGGCAGCGACTATAATTCACCCCTCCACTTT. Translated: CASGSDYNSPLHF.

CDR3 nucleotides: TGTGCCAGCAGCCCCGCAGGGACTAGCGGGAACGAGCAGTACTTC. This gives the protein CASSPAGTSGNEQYF. The chain combines TRBV11-3 with TRBJ2-7; TRBD2 matches 13 bases. V was clipped by 5 bases and J by 5 bases; unmatched bases: 6. In germline, CDR1 is SGHNT, CDR2 YENEEA. The CDR3 consists of 15 residues.

CDR3 bases: TGTGCCAGCAGCTTCGCCGTGACAGGGGCCCAACGTGAGCAGTACTTC. Encoded protein: CASSFAVTGAQREQYF. The rearrangement joins TRBV7-2 to TRBJ2-7; 8 bases agree with TRBD1. V was pared by 3 bases and J by 7 bases, with 14 bases of the junction left unmatched. Germline loops: CDR1 SGHTA, CDR2 FQGNSA. This CDR3 region has 16 residues.

A few counts support this clone. The CDR3 region is CASSFWGRDYEQYF. CDR3 bases: TGCGCCAGCAGCTTTTGGGGCAGGGACTACGAGCAGTACTTC. The chain couples TRBV5-1 to TRBJ2-7; a possible D gene is TRBD1 (5 bases). Trimming took off 2 bases at V and 3 bases at J, with 12 bases between the two ends. Germline V gives CDR1 SGHRS, CDR2 YFSETQ. The CDR3 extends over 14 amino acids.

J is TRBJ2-3 and V is TRBV20-1, with 13 bases aligning to TRBD2. In germline, CDR1 is DFQATT, CDR2 SNEGSKA (reference sequence). CDR3 length: 16 residues. V dropped 3 bases and J dropped 2; count of bases not matched to a gene: 5. DNA of the CDR3: TGCAGTGCTAGTGGGACTAGCGGGGCCTCCACAGATACGCAGTATTTT. Translation: CSASGTSGASTDTQYF.

The chain joins TRBV4-3 to TRBJ2-1, with D perhaps matching TRBD2 (6 bases). V dropped 4 bases and J dropped 15 bases, with 16 bases sitting between them. The CDR3 is 12 residues long. Looked up from germline, CDR1 is LGHNA and CDR2 is YSLEER. This CDR3 is CASSPGWGERFF. In nucleotides, the CDR3 is TGCGCCAGCAGCCCCGGATGGGGGGAGAGGTTCTTC.

The J gene is TRBJ2-1, the V gene TRBV6-2 or TRBV6-3; 8 bases are a match to TRBD2. The CDR3 is 17 amino acids. CDR1 MNHEY and CDR2 SVGEGT come from the germline V gene. The junction had 16 bases not matched to a gene; V was cut back by 5 bases and J by 7 bases. In nucleotides, the CDR3 is TGTGCCAGCAGTCGCGACTCTGGGACTAGGGGGAGGAATGAGCAGTTCTTC. It is translated as CASSRDSGTRGRNEQFF.

The chain recombines TRBV2 with TRBJ2-3; D possibly corresponds to TRBD1 (6 bases). V dropped 4 bases and J dropped 1 base, with 12 bases sitting between them. The V gene's germline CDR1 is SNHLY and CDR2 FYNNEI. CDR3 size: 15 residues. The CDR3 nucleotides read TGTGCCAGCAGTGGGGAACAGGGCCGCACAGATACGCAGTATTTT. Its translation is CASSGEQGRTDTQYF.

The V call is TRBV12-2, the J call TRBJ1-1. TRBV12-2 is a pseudogene locus. The CDR3 contains 13 residues. The CDR3 coding sequence is TGTGCAAGTCGCTTAGGGGGGGCCCCTGAAGCTTTCTTT. Protein sequence: CASRLGGAPEAFF.

Relative to its sample, this clone is medium-sized (0.01 to 0.1%). This sequence joins TRBV7-2 and TRBJ2-5; possible D gene TRBD1, 6 bases. There are 15 residues in the CDR3. Germline V CDR1 and CDR2: SGHTA, FQGNSA. V lost 5 bases to trimming and J lost 2 bases, with 15 bases between them. The CDR3 sequence: CASSLIRDTQETQYF. The CDR3, as DNA: TGTGCCAGCAGCCTTATCCGGGACACGCAAGAGACCCAGTACTTC.

The rearrangement links TRBV25-1 to TRBJ2-1; a weak D match, TRBD1 (5 bases). Trimming cost V 4 bases and J 6 bases, with 16 bases left between them. The CDR3 sequence is 15 residues long. Germline V gene data show CDR1 as MGHDK and CDR2 as SYGVNS. The CDR3 is CASSGIQGAGNEQFF. The CDR3 region has the DNA TGTGCCAGCAGTGGTATCCAGGGCGCCGGCAATGAGCAGTTCTTC.